Given below is one TCR beta chain in context. TCRdb reanalysed the 5' RACE reads using MiXCR and keeps one entry per CDR3 protein. The data show 40,000 to 65,000 distinct CDR3 sequences, approximately 23% seen once. Trimming took 0 bases from V and 7 from J, leaving 19 bases between them. Germline assignment: CDR1 SGHTA and CDR2 FQGNSA. This CDR3 region has 18 residues. This clonotype was sampled from a female donor with breast cancer. The sequencing input was tumor-infiltrating naive CD4+ T cells sorted from the breast tumor. Documented subset: naive CD4+ T cells, CD4+CD45RA+CD25-. J is TRBJ1-6 and V is TRBV7-2; D is possibly TRBD1 (6 bases). The CDR3 DNA sequence: TGTGCCAGCAGCTTAGCGGAAGGACAGTCCCGCCGGAATTCACCCCTCCACTTT. This translates into CASSLAEGQSRRNSPLHF.